This entry is about one T cell receptor (beta chain). This record belongs to a study of OX40 agonist ivuxolimab in advanced cancers. Study-wide background: From 23 to 79 years was the age range, with a mean of around 60 years, and 65% to 90% were male.

Only in-frame clones appear in the TCRdb table, and some are missing; sequencing was by immunoSEQ multiplex PCR. The sample has tens of thousands of clones; 90% to 95% are singletons. This CDR3 contains 15 residues. Trimming pared 1 base from V and 0 bases from J, leaving 11 bases between. Germline CDR1 and CDR2: GTSNPN and SVGIG (reference sequence). Sequences were derived from CD4+ or CD8+ T cells sorted from blood, sampled in a trial of the OX40 agonist ivuxolimab. The chain recombines TRBV30 with TRBJ2-3, with D perhaps matching TRBD2 (6 bases). This receptor was identified in an adult with an advanced solid tumor such as melanoma, head and neck, liver or kidney cancer. CDR3 coding DNA: TGTGCCTGGAGTGCTGTAGCGGCTAGCACAGATACGCAGTATTTT. This translates into CAWSAVAASTDTQYF.